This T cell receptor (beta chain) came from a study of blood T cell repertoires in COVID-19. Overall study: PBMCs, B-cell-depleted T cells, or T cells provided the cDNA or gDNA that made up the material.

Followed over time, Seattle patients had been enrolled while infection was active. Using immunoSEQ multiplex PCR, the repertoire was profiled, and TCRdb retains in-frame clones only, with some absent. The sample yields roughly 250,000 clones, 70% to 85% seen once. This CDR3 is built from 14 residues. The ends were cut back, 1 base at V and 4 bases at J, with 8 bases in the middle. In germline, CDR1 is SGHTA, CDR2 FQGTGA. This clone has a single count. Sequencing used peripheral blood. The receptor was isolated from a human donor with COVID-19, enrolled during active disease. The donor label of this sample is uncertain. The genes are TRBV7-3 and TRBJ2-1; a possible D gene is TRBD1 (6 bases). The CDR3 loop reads CASSLRGQYNEQFF. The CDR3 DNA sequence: TGTGCCAGCAGCTTAAGGGGGCAATACAATGAGCAGTTCTTC.